Below are 17 T cell receptor beta chains sequenced from a single sample in a study of T cells after yellow fever vaccination. Each CDR3 protein is one row after TCRdb ran MiXCR on the 5' RACE reads. Of approximately 510,000 distinct CDR3 sequences detected, about a fifth appear once; the ten largest clones hold around 17%. The sample in question was PBMCs, obtained approximately 22 days after the first yellow fever vaccination. The source of these receptors is a man in his late teens or twenties who received the YFV17D yellow fever vaccine.

This clonotype was seen a handful of times. The V call is TRBV12-3 or TRBV12-4, the J call TRBJ1-2, with D hard to call. The CDR3 sequence is 14 residues long. The V gene lost 6 bases and the J gene lost 6 bases, with 17 bases spanning the gap. CDR3 loop: CASSPQSTSHGYTF. For the CDR3, the DNA is TGTGCCAGCAGCCCTCAGTCAACATCGCATGGCTACACCTTC.

The chain uses TRBV7-2 and TRBJ2-7, with D possibly called TRBD1 or TRBD2 (5 bases each). The V gene's germline CDR1 is SGHTA and CDR2 FQGNSA. This CDR3 comprises 14 residues. V lost 0 bases to trimming and J lost 5 bases, with 11 bases between them. The CDR3 sequence is CASSLAAGRDEQYV. CDR3 coding DNA: TGTGCCAGCAGCTTAGCGGCAGGGCGGGACGAGCAGTACGTC.

The rearrangement joins TRBV9 to TRBJ1-5; weak D call: TRBD1 (5 bases). The ends were cut back, 2 bases at V and 5 bases at J, with 11 bases in the middle. This CDR3 has 14 amino acids. Looked up from germline, CDR1 is SGDLS and CDR2 is YYNGEE. CDR3 sequence: CASSVGQLDQPQHF. The CDR3 DNA follows: TGTGCCAGCAGCGTCGGACAACTTGATCAGCCCCAGCATTTT.

This chain links TRBV6-1 with TRBJ1-3; 9 bases map to TRBD1. Germline assignment: CDR1 MNHNS and CDR2 SASEGT. The CDR3 is 16 amino acids. Trimming took 6 bases from V and 1 from J; bases not matched to a gene: 7. The CDR3 sequence is CASRRRDRVSGNTIYF. DNA for the CDR3: TGTGCCAGCAGGCGCCGGGACAGGGTGTCTGGAAACACCATATATTTT.

The chain is built from TRBV4-3 and TRBJ2-2, with D maybe TRBD1 (5 bases). Germline V CDR1 and CDR2: LGHNA, YSLEER. V dropped 0 bases and J dropped 3 bases, with 8 bases sitting between them. This CDR3 is built from 15 residues. CDR3 nucleotides: TGCGCCAGCAGCCAAGATGGCAGGGACACCGGGGAGCTGTTTTTT. Amino acids: CASSQDGRDTGELFF.

V is TRBV24-1 and J is TRBJ2-1; no definite D call. CDR1 and CDR2 (germline): KGHDR, SFDVKD. This CDR3 spans 13 amino acids. With 0 bases removed from V and 7 bases from J, the gap between germline ends came to 6 bases. Here the CDR3 reads CATSDLQWNEQFF. The CDR3 DNA reads TGTGCCACCAGTGATTTGCAGTGGAATGAGCAGTTCTTC.

This clonotype was counted a few times. The gene calls are TRBV6-2 or TRBV6-3 and TRBJ2-7, with 8 bases lining up with TRBD2. The germline V gene has CDR1 MNHEY and CDR2 SVGEGT. The CDR3 consists of 15 residues. V lost 5 bases to trimming and J lost 3 bases; unmatched junction nucleotides: 9. The CDR3 bases are TGTGCCAGCAGTCGTCGGGGGGGCATACGCTACGAGCAGTACTTC. Protein sequence: CASSRRGGIRYEQYF.

This chain joins TRBV3-1 and TRBJ1-5; D remains unclear. The V end lost 1 base, the J end lost 0 bases, and 7 bases lay between the germline ends. CDR3 length equals 15 residues. Germline V CDR1 and CDR2: LGHDT, YNNKEL (reference sequence). CDR3 loop: CASSQGQISNQPQHF. CDR3 DNA sequence: TGTGCCAGCAGCCAAGGTCAGATTAGCAATCAGCCCCAGCATTTT.

The chain carries TRBV6-5 and TRBJ2-1; maybe TRBD2 (6 bases). The CDR3 covers 13 residues. Trimming shortened V by 0 bases and J by 13 bases, and 13 bases separated the two germline ends. The germline gives CDR1 MNHEY, CDR2 SVGAGI. CDR3 protein: CASSYSKGGEQFF. The DNA for the CDR3 is TGTGCCAGCAGTTACTCGAAGGGCGGGGAACAGTTCTTC.

V and J are TRBV9 and TRBJ2-1; the D gene could be TRBD1 or TRBD2 (5 bases each). V was clipped by 4 bases and J by 10 bases, with 12 bases between them. The germline V gene has CDR1 SGDLS and CDR2 YYNGEE. The CDR3 runs to 12 residues. The CDR3 loop is CASSIGTIEQFF. The CDR3, as DNA: TGTGCCAGCAGCATTGGGACCATCGAGCAGTTCTTC. Using reference TRBV9 and TRBJ2-1 for the parts outside the CDR3, the full variable domain is DSGVTQTPKHLITATGQRVTLRCSPRSGDLSVYWYQQSLDQGLQFLIQYYNGEERAKGNILERFSAQQFPDLHSELNLSSLELGDSALYFCASSIGTIEQFFGPGTRLTVL.

V and J are TRBV7-3 and TRBJ2-3, with 8 bases fitting TRBD2. Trimming removed 2 bases from V and 4 bases from J; junction bases left unmatched: 5. The CDR3 contains 15 residues. Germline V gives CDR1 SGHTA, CDR2 FQGTGA. The CDR3 loop is CASSLGSGVADTQYF. Here the CDR3 DNA reads TGTGCCAGCAGCTTAGGTAGCGGGGTCGCAGATACGCAGTATTTT.

Only a few counts were recorded for this clonotype. The V gene is TRBV5-8, the J gene TRBJ1-1, with 8 bases that match TRBD1. J lost 1 base, V lost 4 bases, and 9 bases had no gene match. This CDR3 is built from 16 residues. Germline-derived CDR1 and CDR2 are SGHTS and YDEGEE. Here the CDR3 DNA reads TGTGCCAGCAGCAGTAGACAGGGGAGGGGGAACACTGAAGCTTTCTTT. It specifies CASSSRQGRGNTEAFF.

The chain couples TRBV12-3 or TRBV12-4 to TRBJ1-2; D remains unclear. The CDR3 length is 14 residues. The germline V and J ends were trimmed by 0 bases and 4 bases, with 9 bases remaining between them. The CDR3 DNA is TGTGCCAGCAGTTTAGCGCGGCAGTCCTATGGCTACACCTTC. Its protein product is CASSLARQSYGYTF.

The chain joins TRBV24-1 to TRBJ2-5; D is possibly TRBD1 or TRBD2 (5 bases each). Germline lookup yields CDR1 KGHDR and CDR2 SFDVKD. This CDR3 has 11 residues. V was cut by 3 bases and J by 9 bases, with 7 bases left in between. The CDR3 DNA follows: TGTGCCACCAGTGATGGGACGGCCCAGTACTTC. Residues: CATSDGTAQYF.

This clonotype was recorded a few times. The rearrangement joins TRBV7-2 to TRBJ2-7; unclear D gene. The CDR3 spans 13 residues. V gave up 1 base and J gave up 3 bases, with 7 bases separating them. In germline, CDR1 is SGHTA, CDR2 FQGNSA. The CDR3: CASSLDAGYEQYF. DNA of the CDR3: TGTGCCAGCAGCTTAGACGCCGGCTACGAGCAGTACTTC.

The rearrangement links TRBV11-2 to TRBJ1-5, with D possibly being TRBD1 (5 bases). CDR1 is SGHAT and CDR2 is FQNNGV in the germline V gene. The CDR3 contains 18 residues. The V gene lost 1 base and the J gene lost 4 bases, with 20 bases spanning the gap. CDR3 in DNA: TGTGCCAGCAGCTTAGTTAGAGCCGGGGGAGAATGGAATCAGCCCCAGCATTTT. It translates to CASSLVRAGGEWNQPQHF.

This clonotype was recorded a few times. The chain employs TRBV29-1 and TRBJ1-2; maybe TRBD1 (6 bases). Germline values: CDR1 SQVTM, CDR2 ANQGSEA. Trimming left V 3 bases short and J 4 bases short, with 18 bases between. The CDR3 runs 15 residues. CDR3: CSVDPRDTEAYGYTF. In DNA, the CDR3 is TGCAGCGTTGATCCCCGGGACACCGAGGCCTATGGCTACACCTTC.